The rows below give T cell receptor beta chains drawn from one sample of a study of CD8 T cells in Susac syndrome. TCRdb independently ran MiXCR on the immunoSEQ multiplex PCR reads; one entry per CDR3 protein. The sample yields 50,000 or so distinct CDR3 sequences, about 92% seen once. Sequenced sample: CD8+ T cells from PBMCs. These receptors were collected from a human donor with multiple sclerosis. CDR3s include the opening cysteine and the closing phenylalanine or tryptophan. A D gene is named only where the DNA matches it firmly.

DNA: TGCAGTGCTAGTCCCGCCCCGGACCCCGGGGCCCAGTACTTC
CDR3: CSASPAPDPGAQYF
D: .
V: TRBV20-1
J: TRBJ2-5

DNA: TGTGCCAGCAGCCCTGGTCCCACTCAGGGACGGCAGCCCCAGCATTTT
CDR3: CASSPGPTQGRQPQHF
D: .
V: TRBV28
J: TRBJ1-5

DNA: TGCAGCGTTGAAGTCCGGGCAGAAAATCTTTACGAGCAGTACTTC
CDR3: CSVEVRAENLYEQYF
D: .
V: TRBV29-1
J: TRBJ2-7

DNA: TGTGCCAGCAGCCAAAAAGTTCATGGCGGGGGGGCCTACAATGAGCAGTTCTTC
CDR3: CASSQKVHGGGAYNEQFF
D: TRBD2
V: TRBV3-1
J: TRBJ2-1

DNA: TGTGCCTGGAGTTCGAATGAGCAGTTCTTC
CDR3: CAWSSNEQFF
D: .
V: TRBV30
J: TRBJ2-1

DNA: TGTGCCAGCAGTGGGACAGAGGTGAACACCGGGGAGCTGTTTTTT
CDR3: CASSGTEVNTGELFF
D: TRBD1
V: TRBV6-2/TRBV6-3
J: TRBJ2-2

DNA: TGTGCCAGCAGCCTTTGGGCAGGGGGTAATGAAAAACTGTTTTTT
CDR3: CASSLWAGGNEKLFF
D: TRBD1
V: TRBV7-2
J: TRBJ1-4

DNA: TGTGCCAGCAGTTACCCCGCGACGGAGTTTAGAAAGTATAATTCACCCCTCCACTTT
CDR3: CASSYPATEFRKYNSPLHF
D: .
V: TRBV6-5
J: TRBJ1-6

DNA: TGTGCCAGCAGGACAGGGGTTGAGACCCAGTACTTC
CDR3: CASRTGVETQYF
D: TRBD1
V: TRBV28
J: TRBJ2-5

DNA: TGCGCCAGCAGCCAAGAGGGGAAAGAGACCCAGTACTTC
CDR3: CASSQEGKETQYF
D: .
V: TRBV4-1
J: TRBJ2-5

DNA: TGTGCCTGTTCGAACAGGGGATCGGGGAATTCACCCCTCCACTTT
CDR3: CACSNRGSGNSPLHF
D: TRBD1
V: TRBV30
J: TRBJ1-6

DNA: TGTGCCAGCAGTTACTCGCCCGGAGATACGCAGTATTTT
CDR3: CASSYSPGDTQYF
D: .
V: TRBV6-2/TRBV6-3
J: TRBJ2-3

DNA: TGTGCCAGCAGTCTACTGGCGGAGATCCAAGAGACCCAGTACTTC
CDR3: CASSLLAEIQETQYF
D: .
V: TRBV6-5
J: TRBJ2-5

DNA: TGCGCCAGCAGCCAAGAGGGGGCTGAAGCTTTCTTT
CDR3: CASSQEGAEAFF
D: .
V: TRBV4-3
J: TRBJ1-1

DNA: TGTGCCAGCAGTTTATCGGGACAGGGCCTTTCCTACGAGCAGTACTTC
CDR3: CASSLSGQGLSYEQYF
D: TRBD1
V: TRBV27
J: TRBJ2-7

DNA: TGTGCCATAACGCGCAGGGATCAAGAGACCCAGTACTTC
CDR3: CAITRRDQETQYF
D: .
V: TRBV7-9
J: TRBJ2-5

DNA: TGTGCCAGCAGGGGACAGGGTCCCTCTACTTCGTCCTACGAGCAGTACTTC
CDR3: CASRGQGPSTSSYEQYF
D: TRBD1
V: TRBV12-3/TRBV12-4
J: TRBJ2-7

DNA: TGTGCCAGCACGAGCCTCGGAAACACCGGGGAGCTGTTTTTT
CDR3: CASTSLGNTGELFF
D: .
V: TRBV6-5
J: TRBJ2-2